Detailed here is one T cell receptor (beta chain). The data were obtained in a study of T-cell reconstitution after alpha-beta-depleted transplantation in children. The TCRbeta library was prepared with unique molecular identifiers. TCRdb reprocessed the PCR reads with MiXCR, giving one entry per CDR3 protein. The sample lists hundreds of thousands of distinct CDR3 sequences, 10% occurring once. This CDR3 has 15 residues. Between the trimmed V and J ends, which lost 5 bases and 3 bases, there was a span of 16 bases. The germline gives CDR1 GTSNPN, CDR2 SVGIG (reference sequence). The chain employs TRBV30 and TRBJ2-2; a weak D match, TRBD1 (6 bases). The receptor comes from a human donor who donated a stem cell graft to a child with acute myeloid leukemia. This specimen was PBMCs from the stem cell graft donor, taken from the stem cell graft. The CDR3 is CAWVRRGLDTGELFF. Here the CDR3 DNA reads TGTGCCTGGGTTCGCAGGGGTTTGGACACCGGGGAGCTGTTTTTT.